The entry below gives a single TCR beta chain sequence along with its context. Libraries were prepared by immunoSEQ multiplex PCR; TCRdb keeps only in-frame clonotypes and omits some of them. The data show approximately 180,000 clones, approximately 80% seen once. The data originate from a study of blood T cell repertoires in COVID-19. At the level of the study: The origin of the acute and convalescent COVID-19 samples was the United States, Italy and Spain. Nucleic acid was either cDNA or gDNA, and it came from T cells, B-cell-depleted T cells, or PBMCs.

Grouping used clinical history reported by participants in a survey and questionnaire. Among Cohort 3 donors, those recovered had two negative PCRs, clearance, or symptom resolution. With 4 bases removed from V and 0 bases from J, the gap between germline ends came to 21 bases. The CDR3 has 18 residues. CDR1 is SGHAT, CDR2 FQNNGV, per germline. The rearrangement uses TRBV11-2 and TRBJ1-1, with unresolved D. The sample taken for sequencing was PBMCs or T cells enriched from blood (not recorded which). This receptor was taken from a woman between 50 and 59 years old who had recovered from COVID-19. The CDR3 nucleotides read TGTGCCAGCAGCTACACATCGGTCAGAGGGATGATGAACACTGAAGCTTTCTTT. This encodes CASSYTSVRGMMNTEAFF.